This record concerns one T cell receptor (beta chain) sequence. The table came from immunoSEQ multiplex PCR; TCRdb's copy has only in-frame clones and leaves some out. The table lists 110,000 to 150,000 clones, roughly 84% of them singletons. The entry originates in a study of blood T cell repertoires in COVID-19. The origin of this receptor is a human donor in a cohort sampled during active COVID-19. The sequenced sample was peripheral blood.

The CDR3 bases are TGTGCCAGCAGCCTACGAGGGGCCAACGTCCTGACTTTC. It is translated as CASSLRGANVLTF. The V call is TRBV5-8, the J call TRBJ2-6; D gene uncertain. This CDR3 comprises 13 residues. The germline CDR1 and CDR2 sequences are SGHTS and YDEGEE. Trimming took off 4 bases at V and 4 bases at J, with 6 bases between the two ends.